A single sample is the source of the 8 T cell receptor beta chains below, sequenced in a study of shared clonotypes between healthy human individuals. The method was immunoSEQ multiplex PCR; TCRdb's version includes in-frame clones alone and lacks a portion of them. The table lists 950,000 to 1,100,000 clones, around 76% of them singletons. The sequenced material came from memory CD4+ T cells sorted from blood. Subset specified: CD45RA-negative fraction. Receptor source: a young man in good health.

This clone has just one count. The chain uses TRBV29-1 and TRBJ1-3; no firm D call. The CDR3 extends over 13 amino acids. From germline, CDR1 is SQVTM and CDR2 ANQGSEA. V lost 5 bases and J lost 4, with 12 bases in between. CDR3 DNA sequence: TGCAGCGTTTCGCAAGGGTTCGGAAACACCATATATTTT. Amino acids: CSVSQGFGNTIYF.

This clone was recorded once. Other nucleotide sequences from this sample produce the same CDR3. The chain employs TRBV6-5 and TRBJ2-7; TRBD1 might be the D (6 bases). The germline V gene has CDR1 MNHEY and CDR2 SVGAGI. CDR3 size: 14 residues. The V end lost 6 bases, the J end lost 5 bases, and 17 bases lay between the germline ends. The CDR3 here is CASSPRGRGDEQYF. CDR3 coding DNA: TGTGCCAGCAGCCCCCGGGGCAGGGGAGACGAGCAGTACTTC.

Here the CDR3 reads CASTLAGRAPGELFF. For the CDR3, the DNA is TGTGCCAGCACTCTAGCGGGCAGAGCCCCCGGGGAGCTGTTTTTT. The chain combines TRBV2 with TRBJ2-2; 8 bases are shared with TRBD2. CDR1 SNHLY and CDR2 FYNNEI come from the germline V gene. V lost 7 bases to trimming and J lost 6 bases; unmatched junction nucleotides: 10. This CDR3 has 15 amino acids.

This clone was observed a few times. This sequence may be a read error, since a much larger clone differs from it by one base. The same CDR3 can be traced to other DNA sequences in this sample. The chain is built from TRBV5-1 and TRBJ1-6, with D possibly TRBD1 on 5 matching bases. This CDR3 spans 16 amino acids. Germline CDR1 reads SGHRS; CDR2 reads YFSETQ. The V end lost 0 bases, the J end lost 4 bases, and 11 bases lay between the germline ends. The CDR3 protein is CASSLDGGGYNSPLHF. CDR3 nucleotide sequence: TGCGCCAGCAGCTTGGACGGGGGAGGATATAATTCACCCCTCCACTTT. Supplemented by reference TRBV5-1 and TRBJ1-6, the full variable domain reads KAGVTQTPRYLIKTRGQQVTLSCSPISGHRSVSWYQQTPGQGLQFLFEYFSETQRNKGNFPGRFSGRQFSNSRSEMNVSTLELGDSALYLCASSLDGGGYNSPLHFGNGTRLTVT.

The rearrangement joins TRBV21-1 to TRBJ1-3; the table names TRBD1, a call not compared with the DNA. TRBV21-1 is listed as a pseudogene. CDR3 size: 18 residues. The chain's CDR3 is CASSDSPYRTSSGNTIYF. The CDR3 DNA reads as TGTGCCAGCAGCGACAGCCCTTACAGGACCAGCTCTGGAAACACCATATATTTT.

The chain combines TRBV19 with TRBJ2-3; 11 bases fit TRBD2. The CDR3 contains 18 residues. In germline, CDR1 is LNHDA, CDR2 SQIVND (reference sequence). V was pared by 0 bases and J by 0 bases, with 5 bases of the junction left unmatched. CDR3 in amino acids: CASSIDGTSGTSTDTQYF. CDR3 coding DNA: TGTGCCAGTAGTATAGATGGGACTAGCGGCACTAGCACAGATACGCAGTATTTT.

In DNA form, the CDR3 reads TGTGCCAGCTCACCAACCAACGGACAGGGGTCCGAGCAGTACTTC. Encoded protein: CASSPTNGQGSEQYF. The gene calls are TRBV18 and TRBJ2-7; 9 bases are shared with TRBD1. Looked up from germline, CDR1 is KGHSH and CDR2 is LQKENI. The CDR3 is made up of 15 amino acids. The J segment lost 6 bases and the V segment lost 2 bases, leaving 8 bases of the junction unmatched.

V is TRBV5-1 and J is TRBJ1-4; the match to TRBD1 covers 7 bases. The V gene end was trimmed by 0 bases and the J gene end by 11 bases; junction bases not matched to a gene: 16. CDR3 length: 17 residues. Looked up from germline, CDR1 is SGHRS and CDR2 is YFSETQ. CDR3 residues: CASSLEAAGAGGGKLFF. CDR3 in DNA: TGCGCCAGCAGCTTGGAGGCCGCGGGCGCAGGGGGAGGGAAACTGTTTTTT.